These 23 T cell receptor beta chains share one sample of origin, sequenced in a study of read filtering for tumor transcriptome and immune sequencing. The library was built from roughly 400 ng RNA with molecular barcoded adaptors for alpha/delta and beta/gamma chains. TCRdb ran MiXCR on the reads and lists one entry per CDR3 protein. This table has around 130,000 distinct CDR3 sequences, around 14% appearing once. Sample: a population of CD138-negative cells sorted from bone marrow. The receptor set was obtained from a donor aged 40 or older with multiple myeloma.

This clonotype occurred a few times. CDR3: CSASGLAGGVLEDTQYF. The CDR3 region has the DNA TGCAGTGCTTCAGGACTAGCGGGAGGCGTGTTAGAGGATACGCAGTATTTT. The chain links TRBV20-1 to TRBJ2-3; the match to TRBD2 covers 14 bases. V shed 5 bases, J shed 6 bases, and the junction held 13 bases outside the gene matches. Germline values: CDR1 DFQATT, CDR2 SNEGSKA (reference sequence). This CDR3 comprises 17 residues.

This clonotype was counted at least ten times. The chain has TRBV27 and TRBJ2-1; possibly TRBD1 for D (5 bases). The CDR3 has 15 residues. The ends were cut back, 7 bases at V and 0 bases at J, with 13 bases in the middle. Germline CDR1 MNHEY, CDR2 SMNVEV (reference sequence). CDR3 in DNA: TGTGCCAGCAACTCGGACAAGCGCTCCTACAATGAGCAGTTCTTC. It encodes CASNSDKRSYNEQFF.

With regard to this clonotype: An end of the junction does not agree with germline; a read error may underlie this. V usage is TRBV12-3 or TRBV12-4 and J usage is TRBJ2-6; the D gene is possibly TRBD1 (6 bases). The CDR3 is 15 residues long. The CDR3: CASSLQGSGANVLTF. In DNA form, the CDR3 reads TGTGCCAGCAGTTTACAGGGGTCTGGGGCCAACGTCCTGACTTTT.

This clonotype came up many times. The rearrangement links TRBV14 to TRBJ2-2, with D uncertain. V lost 3 bases and J lost 4, with 6 bases in between. Germline V gives CDR1 SGHDN, CDR2 FVKESK. This CDR3 is built from 13 residues. The CDR3 bases are TGTGCCAGCAGCCATTACTCCACCGGGGAGCTGTTTTTT. Translating it yields CASSHYSTGELFF. Full variable domain (remainder filled in from reference TRBV14 and TRBJ2-2): EAGVTQFPSHSVIEKGQTVTLRCDPISGHDNLYWYRRVMGKEIKFLLHFVKESKQDESGMPNNRFLAERTGGTYSTLKVQPAELEDSGVYFCASSHYSTGELFFGEGSRLTVL.

Ten or more counts support this clonotype. This chain links TRBV7-9 with TRBJ1-3; D unclear. Germline CDR1 is SEHNR and CDR2 is FQNEAQ (reference sequence). This CDR3 has 14 amino acids. The V end lost 5 bases, the J end lost 2 bases, and 10 bases lay between the germline ends. The CDR3 DNA sequence: TGTGCCAGCAGCCTGGATGGGGCTGGAAACACCATATATTTT. Translating gives CASSLDGAGNTIYF.

This clonotype occurred many times. J is TRBJ2-1 and V is TRBV7-9; D is perhaps TRBD1 (5 bases). With 8 bases removed from V and 0 bases from J, the gap between germline ends came to 14 bases. Germline V gene sequence: CDR1 SEHNR, CDR2 FQNEAQ (reference sequence). The CDR3 covers 15 residues. The CDR3 is CASADSFSSYNEQFF. The CDR3 coding sequence is TGTGCCAGCGCAGACAGCTTTAGCTCCTACAATGAGCAGTTCTTC.

This clonotype showed up many times. V and J are TRBV7-6 and TRBJ2-3; TRBD1 agrees at 7 bases. Losses at the gene ends were 2 bases for V and 2 bases for J; bases not matched to a gene: 4. CDR1 and CDR2 from the germline V gene are SGHVS and FNYEAQ. CDR3 size: 15 residues. CDR3 residues: CASSLRGPDTDTQYF. The CDR3 DNA reads TGTGCCAGCAGCTTAAGGGGGCCAGACACAGATACGCAGTATTTT.

This clonotype was recorded at least ten times. This chain connects TRBV29-1 to TRBJ2-5; D not resolved. V dropped 4 bases and J dropped 4 bases, with 10 bases sitting between them. Germline-derived CDR1 and CDR2 are SQVTM and ANQGSEA. This CDR3 has 12 amino acids. The CDR3 DNA reads TGCAGCGTTGTGGAAGGTTTAGAGACCCAGTACTTC. This encodes CSVVEGLETQYF.

This clonotype was recorded many times. The gene calls are TRBV18 and TRBJ2-1; D possibly corresponds to TRBD1 (6 bases). Trimming removed 2 bases from V and 7 bases from J, with 12 bases in between. Per the germline V gene, CDR1 is KGHSH and CDR2 is LQKENI. The CDR3 spans 14 residues. The CDR3 reads CASSPGGGGNEQFF. DNA of the CDR3: TGTGCCAGCTCACCAGGGGGCGGAGGAAATGAGCAGTTCTTC.

This clonotype has a count of ten or more. V gene TRBV6-1 combines with J gene TRBJ2-7; 9 bases are shared with TRBD1. In germline, CDR1 is MNHNS, CDR2 SASEGT. This CDR3 region has 11 residues. This CDR3 reads CAGGQGYEQYF. The CDR3 nucleotides are TGTGCAGGGGGACAGGGCTACGAGCAGTACTTC.

The CDR3 nucleotides are TGTGCCAGCAGCCACGGGACTAGCGGGAGCGGGGAGCAGTTCTTC. It yields the protein CASSHGTSGSGEQFF. The J gene is TRBJ2-1, the V gene TRBV3-1; TRBD2 agrees at 14 bases. Trimming cost V 3 bases and J 10 bases; bases outside gene matches: 5. The CDR3 runs to 15 residues. Germline V lookup: CDR1 LGHDT, CDR2 YNNKEL (reference sequence).

The sample holds many counts of this clonotype. The chain joins TRBV6-2 or TRBV6-3 to TRBJ2-7; D could derive from TRBD1 or TRBD2 (5 bases each). The CDR3 length is 12 residues. V lost 1 base and J lost 6, with 7 bases in between. Germline CDR1 MNHEY, CDR2 SVGEGT. CDR3 DNA sequence: TGTGCCAGCAGTTACTACGGGACCGAGCAGTACTTC. Translating gives CASSYYGTEQYF.

This clonotype was observed many times. The V gene is TRBV7-3, the J gene TRBJ2-1; D is perhaps TRBD2 (5 bases). The CDR3 is 14 amino acids. Trimming removed 1 base from V and 11 bases from J, with 15 bases in between. Germline loops: CDR1 SGHTA, CDR2 FQGTGA. CDR3 amino acids: CASSLNPRETQQFF. CDR3 DNA sequence: TGTGCCAGCAGCTTAAATCCCCGGGAAACACAGCAGTTCTTC.

In its sample, this clonotype was seen many times. The J gene is TRBJ1-3, the V gene TRBV14, with 8 bases lining up with TRBD1. From germline, CDR1 is SGHDN and CDR2 FVKESK. This CDR3 comprises 17 residues. Germline trimming cut 3 bases from V and 0 bases from J; bases unmatched to any gene: 7. The CDR3 protein is CASSQGTGPFSGNTIYF. The CDR3 DNA reads TGTGCCAGCAGCCAGGGGACAGGACCCTTCTCTGGAAACACCATATATTTT.

In regard to this clonotype: A much larger clone lies one base from this, so it may be a read error. V gene TRBV9 combines with J gene TRBJ2-5; 8 bases map to TRBD2. Germline values: CDR1 SGDLS, CDR2 YYNGEE. The CDR3 consists of 14 residues. The CDR3 loop reads CASSKSGSQETRYF. The CDR3 DNA reads TGTGCCAGCAGTAAGAGCGGGAGCCAAGAGACCCGGTACTTC.

There are a few counts of this clonotype. The chain uses TRBV5-1 and TRBJ2-5; maybe TRBD2 (5 bases). V lost 1 base to trimming and J lost 4 bases, with 14 bases between them. Germline V lookup: CDR1 SGHRS, CDR2 YFSETQ. There are 15 residues in the CDR3. The CDR3 loop is CASSLMAGSRETQYF. The CDR3 nucleotides read TGCGCCAGCAGCTTGATGGCGGGCTCGCGAGAGACCCAGTACTTC.

This clonotype showed up many times. The chain recombines TRBV11-2 with TRBJ2-1, with a possible D match to TRBD2 (6 bases). There are 15 residues in the CDR3. Trimming stripped 1 base from V and 4 bases from J, with 11 bases between. Per germline, CDR1 SGHAT and CDR2 FQNNGV. For the CDR3, the DNA is TGTGCCAGCAGCTTAGTAAGCGGAGGGTACAATGAGCAGTTCTTC. Translated, it gives CASSLVSGGYNEQFF.

With respect to this clonotype: Given a far larger clone just one base away, this is likely a sequencing read error. The V call is TRBV5-5, the J call TRBJ2-1; D is possibly TRBD2 (6 bases). The CDR3 runs to 15 residues. Germline CDR1 reads SGHKS; CDR2 reads YYEKEE (reference sequence). CDR3 DNA sequence: TGTGCCAGCAGCTCGGGACTGGGGGGTGATAATGAGCAGCTCTTC. Its translation: CASSSGLGGDNEQLF.

V gene TRBV9 combines with J gene TRBJ2-1, with unresolved D. Deletions cut 3 bases from V and 3 bases from J, with 7 bases between. Germline assignment: CDR1 SGDLS and CDR2 YYNGEE. The length of the CDR3 is 13 residues. This chain's CDR3 is CASSGGLYNEQFF. In nucleotides, the CDR3 is TGTGCCAGCAGCGGGGGTCTCTACAATGAGCAGTTCTTC.

Comment on this clonotype: This may be a read error: a much more frequent sequence differs by one nucleotide. DNA for the CDR3: TGTGCCAGCAGCCGGACTAGCGGGAGATCTGCCAAAAACATTCAGTGCTTC. This encodes CASSRTSGRSAKNIQCF. The J gene is TRBJ2-4, the V gene TRBV7-9, with 13 bases identical to TRBD2. The CDR3 covers 17 residues. The germline V gene encodes CDR1 SEHNR and CDR2 FQNEAQ (reference sequence).

This clonotype occurred a few times. With a much larger clone just one base away, this may be a read error. The rearrangement joins TRBV29-1 to TRBJ2-7, with TRBD1 matching over 7 bases. The CDR3 spans 11 residues. CDR1 is SQVTM, CDR2 ANQGSEA, per germline. The CDR3: CCVRQGFEQYF. The CDR3 DNA sequence: TGCTGCGTTAGACAGGGTTTCGAGCAGTACTTC.

This clonotype showed up many times. V and J are TRBV7-2 and TRBJ1-1; unclear D gene. V shed 5 bases and J shed 5 bases, with 12 bases lying between them. CDR1 and CDR2 from the germline V gene are SGHTA and FQGNSA. The CDR3 spans 13 residues. The CDR3 loop reads CASSVQSETEAFF. The CDR3 bases are TGTGCCAGCAGCGTACAGTCGGAAACTGAAGCTTTCTTT. The complete variable domain, with remaining parts taken from reference TRBV7-2 and TRBJ1-1, reads GAGVSQSPSNKVTEKGKDVELRCDPISGHTALYWYRQSLGQGLEFLIYFQGNSAPDKSGLPSDRFSAERTGGSVSTLTIQRTQQEDSAVYLCASSVQSETEAFFGQGTRLTVV.

This clonotype came up a few times. The chain has TRBV5-1 and TRBJ2-1; weak D call: TRBD1 (6 bases). The length of the CDR3 is 15 residues. From germline, CDR1 is SGHRS and CDR2 YFSETQ. V was pared by 0 bases and J by 6 bases, with 13 bases between. The CDR3 loop is CASSLATGQGNEQFF. In DNA, the CDR3 is TGCGCCAGCAGCTTGGCCACAGGGCAGGGCAATGAGCAGTTCTTC.